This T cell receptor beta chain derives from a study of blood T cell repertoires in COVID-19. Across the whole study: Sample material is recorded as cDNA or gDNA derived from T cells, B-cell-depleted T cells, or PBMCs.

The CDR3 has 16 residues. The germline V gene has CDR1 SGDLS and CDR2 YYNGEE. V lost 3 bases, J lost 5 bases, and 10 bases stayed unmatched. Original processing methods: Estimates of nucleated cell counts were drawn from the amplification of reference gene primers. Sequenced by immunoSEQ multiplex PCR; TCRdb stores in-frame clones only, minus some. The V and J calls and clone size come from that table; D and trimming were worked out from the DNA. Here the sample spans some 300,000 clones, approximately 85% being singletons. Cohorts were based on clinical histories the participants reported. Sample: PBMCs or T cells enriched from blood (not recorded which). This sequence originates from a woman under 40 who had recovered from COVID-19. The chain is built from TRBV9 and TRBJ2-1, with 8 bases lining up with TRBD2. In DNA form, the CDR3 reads TGTGCCAGCAGCGGGAACATAGCGGGGCAAAACAATGAGCAGTTCTTC. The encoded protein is CASSGNIAGQNNEQFF.